These 24 T cell receptor beta chains were sequenced from one sample in a study of regulatory T cells in long-lasting Graves disease (dated by TCRdb to about 2021). The time point label here, explained by the study, means: newly diagnosed GD, antithyroid drugs for less than 3 months. For both TCR sequencing and RNA sequencing, RNA was extracted from PBMCs using TRIzol. The library was obtained by multiplex PCR. The sample was run on an Illumina HiSeq 4000. iRepertoire HTBI primers and Arm-PCR amplification of CDR3 regions were used to construct TCR beta libraries. In-frame beta chains were kept once TCRdb had trimmed the public reads at Q25 with fastp and called clones with MiXCR. All rows with the same CDR3 protein become a single entry with the most common DNA and genes. In this sample the table shows about 560,000 distinct CDR3 sequences, roughly a sixth of which occur a single time. The ten most abundant clones make up about 12% of the sample.

These same data were also listed under a study on T cells in Graves' hyperthyroidism and ophthalmopathy.

Sample: peripheral blood mononuclear cells (PBMCs), taken at new diagnosis, from a patient treated with antithyroid drugs. The receptors stem from a young man with Graves disease. Donor details come from another sample of the same person, matched by shared clones.

This clonotype was counted ten times or more. The CDR3 DNA sequence: TGTGCCAGCAGCCCCCGGACTAGCGGGAGGGCCCAAAGAGATACGCAGTATTTT. The encoded protein is CASSPRTSGRAQRDTQYF. The rearrangement links TRBV11-2 to TRBJ2-3; 15 bases are shared with TRBD2. Germline-derived CDR1 and CDR2 are SGHAT and FQNNGV. The CDR3 consists of 18 residues. J was trimmed by 5 bases and V by 5 bases; bases with no gene match: 11.

V is TRBV10-2 and J is TRBJ2-5, with D hard to call. CDR1 WSHSY and CDR2 SAAADI come from the germline V gene. The CDR3 length is 14 residues. The ends were cut back, 6 bases at V and 1 base at J, with 12 bases in the middle. CDR3 bases: TGCGCCAGCAGGCCTCACGGCAGCCAAGAGACCCAGTACTTC. As protein: CASRPHGSQETQYF.

This clonotype was picked up many times. CDR3 amino acids: CATSDPTPDREEQFF. The DNA for the CDR3 is TGTGCCACCAGTGACCCCACTCCGGACAGGGAGGAGCAGTTCTTC. The chain couples TRBV24-1 to TRBJ2-1; TRBD1 agrees at 8 bases. The CDR3 is 15 residues long. In germline, CDR1 is KGHDR, CDR2 SFDVKD. J gave up 10 bases and V 4 bases, and 11 bases lay outside the gene matches.

The sample holds many counts of this clonotype. The CDR3 sequence is CASSFKDSGYEQYF. As DNA, the CDR3 is TGTGCCAGCAGTTTCAAGGACAGTGGCTACGAGCAGTACTTC. The rearrangement uses TRBV12-3 or TRBV12-4 and TRBJ2-7; a weak D match, TRBD1 (6 bases). V was pared by 3 bases and J by 3 bases, with 12 bases between. The CDR3 length is 14 residues.

V gene TRBV9 combines with J gene TRBJ2-7; weak D call: TRBD2 (6 bases). The CDR3 is 15 amino acids. Germline assignment: CDR1 SGDLS and CDR2 YYNGEE. V gave up 1 base and J gave up 2 bases, with 13 bases separating them. In DNA, the CDR3 is TGTGCCAGCAGCGTATCCAGCGGGCAGACCTACGAGCAGTACTTC. Amino acids: CASSVSSGQTYEQYF. Complete variable domain (other parts from reference TRBV9 and TRBJ2-7): DSGVTQTPKHLITATGQRVTLRCSPRSGDLSVYWYQQSLDQGLQFLIQYYNGEERAKGNILERFSAQQFPDLHSELNLSSLELGDSALYFCASSVSSGQTYEQYFGPGTRLTVT.

This clonotype was observed at least ten times. This chain joins TRBV5-1 and TRBJ2-7; 8 nucleotides align to TRBD2. The CDR3 sequence is 15 residues long. Looked up from germline, CDR1 is SGHRS and CDR2 is YFSETQ. With 3 bases clipped from V and 3 bases from J, the junction kept 8 bases outside the gene matches. The CDR3: CASSYIPGLGYEQYF. The CDR3 DNA reads TGCGCCAGCAGCTACATTCCGGGACTAGGCTACGAGCAGTACTTC.

This clonotype turned up a few times. The junction differs from germline at one of its ends, possibly a read error. J is TRBJ2-6 and V is TRBV28; D uncertain. CDR1 is MDHEN and CDR2 is SYDVKM in the germline V gene. CDR3 length equals 17 residues. The CDR3 loop is CASSFPPRFSGANVLTF. In DNA, the CDR3 is TGTGCCAGCAGTTTCCCCCCGAGGTTCTCTGGTGCCAACGTCCTGACTTTC. Combining the CDR3 with reference TRBV28 and TRBJ2-6 gives the whole variable domain DVKVTQSSRYLVKRTGEKVFLECVQDMDHENMFWYRQDPGLGLRLIYFSYDVKMKEKGDIPEGYSVSREKKERFSLILESASTNQTSMYLCASSFPPRFSGANVLTFGAGSRLTVL.

The genes are TRBV27 and TRBJ1-5, with TRBD1 matching over 7 bases. The CDR3 covers 13 residues. The V gene end was trimmed by 8 bases and the J gene end by 5 bases; junction bases not matched to a gene: 6. Per the germline V gene, CDR1 is MNHEY and CDR2 is SMNVEV (reference sequence). The DNA for the CDR3 is TGTGCCAGCGGAGGGCAGGGGGATCAGCCCCAGCATTTT. Translated: CASGGQGDQPQHF.

This clonotype appeared a few times. This could be a read error, since a much larger clone is one nucleotide away. The chain recombines TRBV30 with TRBJ2-1, with TRBD2 matching over 13 bases. The junction had 16 bases not matched to a gene; V was cut back by 8 bases and J by 12 bases. This CDR3 has 15 amino acids. Germline CDR1 and CDR2: GTSNPN and SVGIG (reference sequence). CDR3 sequence: CAGHYPGTSGIGQFF. For the CDR3, the DNA is TGTGCCGGGCACTACCCCGGGACTAGCGGGATCGGGCAGTTCTTC.

The chain couples TRBV28 to TRBJ2-7; a possible D gene is TRBD1 (7 bases). V was pared by 11 bases and J by 2 bases, with 19 bases between. CDR3 length: 14 residues. Germline CDR1 reads MDHEN; CDR2 reads SYDVKM. In nucleotides, the CDR3 is TGTGCCGGTTTCACGACAGGGAGGACCTACGAGCAGTACTTC. The encoded protein is CAGFTTGRTYEQYF.

There are many counts of this clonotype. The J gene is TRBJ1-1, the V gene TRBV28; D is uncertain. Trimming cost V 8 bases and J 2 bases, with 12 bases left between them. The CDR3 consists of 13 residues. Germline CDR1 reads MDHEN; CDR2 reads SYDVKM. The CDR3 here is CASRPGDNTEAFF. The CDR3 bases are TGTGCCAGCCGGCCCGGAGATAACACTGAAGCTTTCTTT.

This clonotype was detected many times. This chain joins TRBV2 and TRBJ2-2; 12 nucleotides agree with TRBD2. V was pared by 5 bases and J by 1 base, with 2 bases of the junction left unmatched. Germline V CDR1 and CDR2: SNHLY, FYNNEI. There are 16 residues in the CDR3. CDR3 bases: TGTGCCAGCAGTCTAGCGGGAGGGCTGAACACCGGGGAGCTGTTTTTT. As protein: CASSLAGGLNTGELFF. Together with reference TRBV2 and TRBJ2-2, the CDR3 gives the full variable domain: EPEVTQTPSHQVTQMGQEVILRCVPISNHLYFYWYRQILGQKVEFLVSFYNNEISEKSEIFDDQFSVERPDGSNFTLKIRSTKLEDSAMYFCASSLAGGLNTGELFFGEGSRLTVL.

As for this clonotype: This may come from a read error, since a much larger clone is one base off. The V gene is TRBV6-1, the J gene TRBJ2-3, with D tentatively TRBD2 (6 bases). The CDR3 spans 13 residues. The V end lost 6 bases, the J end lost 3 bases, and 10 bases lay between the germline ends. Germline V gene data show CDR1 as MNHNS and CDR2 as SASEGT. This CDR3 is CASRTGATDTQYF. The CDR3 region has the DNA TGTGCCAGCAGGACGGGAGCAACAGATACGCAGTATTTT.

V gene TRBV9 combines with J gene TRBJ2-2, with D unresolved. The CDR3 extends over 13 amino acids. Germline V lookup: CDR1 SGDLS, CDR2 YYNGEE. Trimming pared 6 bases from V and 5 bases from J, leaving 11 bases between. In DNA form, the CDR3 reads TGTGCCAGCACTCCATGGGGAACCGGGGAGCTGTTTTTT. Translated, it gives CASTPWGTGELFF.

This clonotype was seen many times. This chain joins TRBV28 and TRBJ1-3; D is ambiguous. The CDR3 spans 11 residues. V lost 8 bases to trimming and J lost 3 bases, with 5 bases between them. Germline-derived CDR1 and CDR2 are MDHEN and SYDVKM. CDR3 bases: TGTGCCAGCCGGCGTGGAAACACCATATATTTT. Translated: CASRRGNTIYF.

A word on this clonotype: The junction departs from the called germline gene at one end, perhaps through a read error. The gene calls are TRBV7-8 and TRBJ1-5, with 10 bases lining up with TRBD1. Looked up from germline, CDR1 is SGHVS and CDR2 is FQNEAQ. CDR3 length: 19 amino acids. The CDR3 nucleotides are TGTGCCAGCAGCTCCCCTGCCGGATGGGAGACAGGGGGCAAACAGCCCCAGCATTTT. Its translation is CASSSPAGWETGGKQPQHF.

The chain carries TRBV28 and TRBJ1-1; D possibly corresponds to TRBD1 (5 bases). Trimming took 3 bases from V and 6 from J, leaving 11 bases between them. Germline V gives CDR1 MDHEN, CDR2 SYDVKM. This CDR3 spans 13 amino acids. The CDR3 protein is CASSFVGLPEAFF. For the CDR3, the DNA is TGTGCCAGCAGTTTCGTGGGGCTACCTGAAGCTTTCTTT.

This clonotype occurred many times. The chain couples TRBV28 to TRBJ1-5, with 9 bases fitting TRBD1. This CDR3 has 17 residues. V shed 6 bases and J 4 bases; nucleotides not matched to a gene: 13. CDR1 is MDHEN and CDR2 is SYDVKM in the germline V gene. CDR3 DNA: TGTGCCAGCAGCTCCTCACAGGGACAGGGTAGGAATCAGCCCCAGCATTTT. Its protein product is CASSSSQGQGRNQPQHF. Full variable domain (outside the CDR3, taken from reference TRBV28 and TRBJ1-5): DVKVTQSSRYLVKRTGEKVFLECVQDMDHENMFWYRQDPGLGLRLIYFSYDVKMKEKGDIPEGYSVSREKKERFSLILESASTNQTSMYLCASSSSQGQGRNQPQHFGDGTRLSIL.

V gene TRBV20-1 combines with J gene TRBJ2-7; 11 bases are shared with TRBD2. This CDR3 is 13 amino acids long. CDR1 and CDR2 from the germline V gene are DFQATT and SNEGSKA (reference sequence). V lost 3 bases, J lost 4 bases, and 2 bases stayed unmatched. CDR3 in amino acids: CSARPSGRYEQYF. CDR3 in DNA: TGCAGTGCTAGGCCTAGCGGGAGGTACGAGCAGTACTTC.

This clonotype was counted between two and nine times. The chain joins TRBV9 to TRBJ2-5; possible D gene TRBD2, 6 bases. Trimming took off 3 bases at V and 11 bases at J, with 14 bases between the two ends. This CDR3 spans 12 amino acids. Per the germline V gene, CDR1 is SGDLS and CDR2 is YYNGEE. CDR3 in amino acids: CASSDNQRVQYF. The CDR3 bases are TGTGCCAGCAGCGACAACCAGCGGGTGCAGTACTTC.

This clonotype was detected ten times or more. The V call is TRBV12-3 or TRBV12-4, the J call TRBJ2-5; 8 positions agree with TRBD1. V was pared by 6 bases and J by 5 bases, with 5 bases of the junction left unmatched. The CDR3 runs 13 residues. CDR3 loop: CASSRTGLETQYF. The CDR3 DNA sequence: TGTGCCAGCAGCCGGACAGGGTTGGAGACCCAGTACTTC.

There are many counts of this clonotype. V is TRBV24-1 and J is TRBJ2-2; D not certain. The CDR3 has 14 amino acids. Germline V gives CDR1 KGHDR, CDR2 SFDVKD. Between the trimmed V and J ends, which lost 5 bases and 0 bases, there was a span of 6 bases. The CDR3 DNA is TGTGCCACCAGTGGAAGCGCGAACACCGGGGAGCTGTTTTTT. This gives the protein CATSGSANTGELFF.

Many counts were recorded for this clonotype. The chain has TRBV29-1 and TRBJ2-2; D is possibly TRBD1 or TRBD2 (5 bases each). V shed 6 bases and J shed 3 bases, with 8 bases lying between them. Germline V lookup: CDR1 SQVTM, CDR2 ANQGSEA. The CDR3 runs 12 residues. The CDR3 loop reads CSVGEYTGELFF. CDR3 coding DNA: TGCAGCGTGGGGGAGTACACCGGGGAGCTGTTTTTT.

A word on this clonotype: One end of the junction is discordant with germline, which a read error may explain. This chain uses TRBV27 with TRBJ1-3; D is unresolved. The germline V gene encodes CDR1 MNHEY and CDR2 SMNVEV (reference sequence). The CDR3 is made up of 15 amino acids. CDR3 sequence: CASSPDTYSGNTIYF. The DNA of the CDR3 is TGCGCCAGCAGCCCCGACACTTACTCTGGAAACACCATATATTTT.